The clone carrying this TCR beta chain was found many times. This entry is derived from a study of early T cells in non-severe SARS-CoV-2 infection. V lost 4 bases, J lost 7 bases, and 7 bases stayed unmatched. CDR1 and CDR2 from the germline V gene are SGHRS and YFSETQ. The CDR3 has 16 residues. Each CDR3 protein is one row after TCRdb ran MiXCR on the 5' RACE reads. This sample has about 31,000 distinct CDR3 sequences, with roughly 5% found just once. This receptor was identified in an adult who was a healthcare worker with PCR-confirmed SARS-CoV-2 infection or an uninfected control (not recorded which). The rearrangement links TRBV5-1 to TRBJ2-5; 16 positions match TRBD2. Sequenced input: whole blood. CDR3 sequence reads: CASSPGLAGGPTTQYF. In DNA, the CDR3 is TGCGCCAGCAGCCCGGGACTAGCGGGAGGGCCCACGACCCAGTACTTC.